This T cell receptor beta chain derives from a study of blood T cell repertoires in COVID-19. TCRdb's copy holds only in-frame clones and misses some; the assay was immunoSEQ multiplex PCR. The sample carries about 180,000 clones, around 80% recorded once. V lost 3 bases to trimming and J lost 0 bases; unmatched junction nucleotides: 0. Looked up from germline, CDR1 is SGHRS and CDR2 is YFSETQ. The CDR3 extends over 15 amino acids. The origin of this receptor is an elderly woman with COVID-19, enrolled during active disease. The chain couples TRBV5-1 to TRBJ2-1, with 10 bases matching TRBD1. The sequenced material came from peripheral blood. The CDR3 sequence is CASSWTGGSYNEQFF. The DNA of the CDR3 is TGCGCCAGCAGCTGGACAGGGGGCTCCTACAATGAGCAGTTCTTC.